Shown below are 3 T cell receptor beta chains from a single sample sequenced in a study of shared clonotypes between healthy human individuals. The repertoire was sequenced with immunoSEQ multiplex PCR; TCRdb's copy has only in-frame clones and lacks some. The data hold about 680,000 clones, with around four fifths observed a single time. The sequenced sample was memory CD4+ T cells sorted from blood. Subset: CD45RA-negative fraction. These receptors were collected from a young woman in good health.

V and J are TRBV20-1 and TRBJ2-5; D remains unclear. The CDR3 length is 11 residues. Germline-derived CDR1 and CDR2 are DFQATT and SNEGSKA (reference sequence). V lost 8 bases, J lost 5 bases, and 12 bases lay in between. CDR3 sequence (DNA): TGCAGTCCGGCCGGTCAGGAGACCCAGTACTTC. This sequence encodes CSPAGQETQYF.

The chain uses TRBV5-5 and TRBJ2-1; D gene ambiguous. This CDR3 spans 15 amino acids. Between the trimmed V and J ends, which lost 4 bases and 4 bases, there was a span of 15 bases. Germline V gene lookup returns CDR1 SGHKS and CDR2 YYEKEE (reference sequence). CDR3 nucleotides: TGTGCCAGCAGCCTGTTCGAACAAGGTTACAATGAGCAGTTCTTC. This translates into CASSLFEQGYNEQFF.

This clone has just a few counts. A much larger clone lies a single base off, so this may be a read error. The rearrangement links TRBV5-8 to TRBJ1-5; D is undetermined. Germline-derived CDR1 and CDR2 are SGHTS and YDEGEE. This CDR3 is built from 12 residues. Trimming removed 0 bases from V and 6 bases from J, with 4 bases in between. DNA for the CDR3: TGTGCCAGCAGCTTGGAGGGTCAGCCCCAGCATTTT. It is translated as CASSLEGQPQHF.